These 24 T cell receptor beta chains originate from one sample sequenced in a study of early stage breast cancer tumors. The table came from immunoSEQ multiplex PCR; TCRdb's copy has only in-frame clones and leaves some out. In the table there are under 45,000 clones, about 73% of which are singletons. The material sequenced was blood. The receptors were sampled from a person aged 45 to 59 with breast cancer.

The chain links TRBV11-2 to TRBJ1-2; 9 bases map to TRBD1. CDR1 is SGHAT and CDR2 is FQNNGV in the germline V gene. Trimming at V came to 3 bases and at J to 1 base, leaving 9 bases not matched to a gene. The CDR3 spans 17 residues. This CDR3 reads CASSFGQGSRFNYGYTF. The CDR3 bases are TGTGCCAGCAGCTTTGGACAGGGGAGCCGTTTTAACTATGGCTACACCTTC.

The genes are TRBV25-1 and TRBJ2-3, with TRBD2 identical over 8 bases. CDR1 and CDR2 from the germline V gene are MGHDK and SYGVNS. The CDR3 contains 14 residues. V trimming: 4 bases; J trimming: 4 bases; junction bases outside the gene matches: 4. The DNA for the CDR3 is TGTGCCAGCAGTGCCCCGGGGGGGTCAGATACGCAGTATTTT. Translated, it gives CASSAPGGSDTQYF.

The V and J genes are TRBV19 and TRBJ1-2; D ambiguous. Between the trimmed V and J ends, which lost 7 bases and 6 bases, there was a span of 21 bases. From germline, CDR1 is LNHDA and CDR2 SQIVND (reference sequence). The CDR3 covers 15 residues. DNA for the CDR3: TGTGCCAGTAAAAGTTGGACCGATCGAGCGGATGGCTACACCTTC. Amino acids: CASKSWTDRADGYTF.

This chain uses TRBV4-3 with TRBJ1-2, with D possibly TRBD1 on 5 matching bases. Per germline, CDR1 LGHNA and CDR2 YSLEER. V lost 3 bases and J lost 8, with 19 bases in between. The CDR3 runs 15 residues. CDR3 in DNA: TGCGCCAGCAGCCACAAGATTGGGGGGACTGAAGGCTACACCTTC. Protein product: CASSHKIGGTEGYTF.

V gene TRBV9 combines with J gene TRBJ1-1; D is uncertain. This CDR3 has 15 residues. The germline V gene encodes CDR1 SGDLS and CDR2 YYNGEE. V gave up 1 base and J gave up 11 bases, with 21 bases separating them. The CDR3 DNA sequence: TGTGCCAGCAGCGTATACCCATCGGGAGGCTTTGGGGCTTTCTTT. It codes for CASSVYPSGGFGAFF.

The chain combines TRBV5-4 with TRBJ2-3; maybe TRBD2 (6 bases). The germline V and J ends were trimmed by 5 bases and 8 bases, with 15 bases remaining between them. This CDR3 is built from 13 residues. The germline gives CDR1 SGHNT, CDR2 YYREEE (reference sequence). In DNA, the CDR3 is TGTGCCAGCAGTCCCGGGGGAACGGGTACGCAGTATTTT. Its translation: CASSPGGTGTQYF.

This clone has a handful of counts. The V gene is TRBV5-1, the J gene TRBJ2-5, with D tentatively TRBD1 (5 bases). CDR1 SGHRS and CDR2 YFSETQ come from the germline V gene. With 5 bases removed from V and 5 bases from J, the gap between germline ends came to 13 bases. CDR3 length equals 13 residues. CDR3 DNA sequence: TGCGCCAGCAGTGTAGGGGTCTCGGAGACCCAGTACTTC. Translating gives CASSVGVSETQYF.

The rearrangement joins TRBV2 to TRBJ2-3; 7 positions match TRBD1. From germline, CDR1 is SNHLY and CDR2 FYNNEI. After removal of 6 bases from V and 2 bases from J, the junction contained 8 bases not matched to a gene. CDR3 length: 15 residues. CDR3 sequence reads: CASSRSGTDTDTQYF. The CDR3 region has the DNA TGTGCCAGCAGCAGATCCGGGACAGACACAGATACGCAGTATTTT. Full variable domain (outside the CDR3, taken from reference TRBV2 and TRBJ2-3): EPEVTQTPSHQVTQMGQEVILRCVPISNHLYFYWYRQILGQKVEFLVSFYNNEISEKSEIFDDQFSVERPDGSNFTLKIRSTKLEDSAMYFCASSRSGTDTDTQYFGPGTRLTVL.

The V call is TRBV12-5, the J call TRBJ1-2; D gene ambiguous. Germline V gene lookup returns CDR1 LGHNT and CDR2 FRNRAP. The CDR3 length is 11 residues. V lost 2 bases and J 8 bases, leaving 6 bases between the germline ends. In nucleotides, the CDR3 is TGTGCTAGTGGTTTGTACCGGGGCTACACCTTC. Its protein is CASGLYRGYTF.

The chain joins TRBV9 to TRBJ2-3; tentatively, D is TRBD2 (5 bases). This CDR3 is 16 amino acids long. V lost 0 bases and J lost 0, with 11 bases in between. Germline V gives CDR1 SGDLS, CDR2 YYNGEE. DNA for the CDR3: TGTGCCAGCAGCGTAGAACGAGGGAGCAGCACAGATACGCAGTATTTT. Amino acids: CASSVERGSSTDTQYF.

The V call is TRBV2, the J call TRBJ2-7, with 8 bases matching TRBD1. This CDR3 region has 18 residues. V shed 6 bases, J shed 2 bases, and the junction held 18 bases outside the gene matches. Germline V gene lookup returns CDR1 SNHLY and CDR2 FYNNEI. As DNA, the CDR3 is TGTGCCAGCAGCTTCAACCCGGGACAGGTGTATCCTACCTACGAGCAGTACTTC. This sequence encodes CASSFNPGQVYPTYEQYF.

The chain has TRBV30 and TRBJ2-2, with D possibly TRBD1 on 5 matching bases. Per germline, CDR1 GTSNPN and CDR2 SVGIG (reference sequence). Trimming stripped 2 bases from V and 9 bases from J, with 13 bases between. The CDR3 consists of 13 residues. The CDR3 sequence is CAWSIRELRELFF. CDR3 coding DNA: TGTGCCTGGAGTATCAGGGAACTCCGGGAGCTGTTTTTT.

This rearrangement joins TRBV4-1 to TRBJ2-4; 9 nucleotides align to TRBD2. CDR1 MGHRA and CDR2 YSYEKL come from the germline V gene. The V and J ends lost 5 bases and 2 bases, in that order; junction bases with no gene match: 13. This CDR3 is 18 amino acids long. The CDR3 sequence: CASSALAGERLTKNIQYF. CDR3 coding DNA: TGCGCCAGCAGCGCGTTAGCGGGAGAACGTTTAACCAAAAACATTCAGTACTTC.

V and J are TRBV18 and TRBJ2-5; D gene uncertain. V lost 3 bases and J 2 bases, leaving 7 bases between the germline ends. Germline CDR1 KGHSH, CDR2 LQKENI. This CDR3 has 13 amino acids. CDR3 DNA sequence: TGTGCCAGCTCACCGAACTCTCAAGAGACCCAGTACTTC. Protein sequence: CASSPNSQETQYF. Filled out from reference TRBV18 and TRBJ2-5, the complete variable domain reads NAGVMQNPRHLVRRRGQEARLRCSPMKGHSHVYWYRQLPEEGLKFMVYLQKENIIDESGMPKERFSAEFPKEGPSILRIQQVVRGDSAAYFCASSPNSQETQYFGPGTRLLVL.

There are a few counts of this clone. The chain carries TRBV12-5 and TRBJ1-5; D unclear. V lost 1 base, J lost 9 bases, and 10 bases lay in between. The germline gives CDR1 LGHNT, CDR2 FRNRAP. The CDR3 length is 13 residues. CDR3 residues: CASGLGVSGPQHF. The CDR3, as DNA: TGTGCTAGTGGTTTGGGAGTTTCGGGGCCCCAGCATTTT.

This clone was counted only a few times. CDR3 loop: CASSIMTGHTQYF. The CDR3 DNA is TGTGCCAGTAGTATAATGACTGGCCATACGCAGTATTTT. This sequence joins TRBV19 and TRBJ2-3; D is unresolved. This CDR3 is built from 13 residues. The V end was cut by 2 bases, the J end by 7 bases, with 10 bases between. The germline V gene encodes CDR1 LNHDA and CDR2 SQIVND (reference sequence).

This clone was seen only once. The V gene is TRBV27, the J gene TRBJ1-2; D call uncertain. The CDR3 loop spans 13 amino acids. Trimming left V 7 bases short and J 4 bases short, with 13 bases between. Germline CDR1 and CDR2: MNHEY and SMNVEV (reference sequence). The DNA for the CDR3 is TGTGCCAGCAAGCCCGGGATAGTCTATGGCTACACCTTC. As protein: CASKPGIVYGYTF.

J is TRBJ2-4 and V is TRBV9; 8 positions agree with TRBD1. V shed 0 bases, J shed 7 bases, and the junction held 0 bases outside the gene matches. Germline V gene data show CDR1 as SGDLS and CDR2 as YYNGEE. This CDR3 contains 13 residues. The CDR3 loop reads CASSVGTGNIQYF. The DNA of the CDR3 is TGTGCCAGCAGCGTAGGGACAGGGAACATTCAGTACTTC.

The chain uses TRBV28 and TRBJ1-1; TRBD1 aligns across 10 bases. Per germline, CDR1 MDHEN and CDR2 SYDVKM. The length of the CDR3 is 13 residues. Losses at the gene ends were 11 bases for V and 3 bases for J; bases not matched to a gene: 6. The CDR3 loop reads CALGTGAYTEAFF. CDR3 bases: TGTGCCCTGGGGACAGGGGCCTACACTGAAGCTTTCTTT.

This chain links TRBV6-5 with TRBJ1-5, with D uncertain. V was cut by 2 bases and J by 4 bases, with 9 bases left in between. The CDR3 has 14 residues. Looked up from germline, CDR1 is MNHEY and CDR2 is SVGAGI. CDR3 amino acids: CASSYGRGNQPQHF. CDR3 coding DNA: TGTGCCAGCAGTTACGGACGGGGAAATCAGCCCCAGCATTTT.

A few counts support this clone. V and J are TRBV6-6 and TRBJ1-3, with unresolved D. Germline loops: CDR1 MNHNY, CDR2 SVGAGI (reference sequence). The length of the CDR3 is 10 residues. V was shortened by 5 bases and J by 7 bases, with 3 bases between the two germline ends. CDR3 nucleotides: TGTGCCAGCAGTCATAACACCATATATTTT. The encoded protein is CASSHNTIYF.

This chain links TRBV4-1 with TRBJ2-1, with D perhaps TRBD2 (5 bases). Trimming removed 4 bases from V and 7 bases from J, with 17 bases in between. CDR3 length equals 15 residues. Germline CDR1 and CDR2: MGHRA and YSYEKL. The CDR3 region is CASSPLGSIGNEQFF. DNA of the CDR3: TGCGCCAGCAGCCCTCTGGGGAGTATTGGAAATGAGCAGTTCTTC.

The chain combines TRBV6-5 with TRBJ2-7, with D possibly TRBD1 on 6 matching bases. Germline V gives CDR1 MNHEY, CDR2 SVGAGI. The CDR3 covers 14 residues. V lost 2 bases and J 6 bases, leaving 14 bases between the germline ends. The CDR3, as DNA: TGTGCCAGCAGTTACCTCCAGGGGACGGGCGAGCAGTACGTC. Its protein product is CASSYLQGTGEQYV.

The chain carries TRBV7-2 and TRBJ2-2; D may be TRBD1 (5 bases). Germline CDR1 is SGHTA and CDR2 is FQGNSA. The CDR3 is made up of 17 amino acids. V gave up 1 base and J gave up 0 bases, with 12 bases separating them. CDR3 nucleotide sequence: TGTGCCAGCAGCTTAGATCCAGAAGGGGCGAACACCGGGGAGCTGTTTTTT. Translated, it gives CASSLDPEGANTGELFF. Based on the CDR3 plus reference TRBV7-2 and TRBJ2-2, the full variable domain is GAGVSQSPSNKVTEKGKDVELRCDPISGHTALYWYRQSLGQGLEFLIYFQGNSAPDKSGLPSDRFSAERTGGSVSTLTIQRTQQEDSAVYLCASSLDPEGANTGELFFGEGSRLTVL.